These 8 T cell receptor beta chains originate from one sample sequenced in a study of Graves' ophthalmopathy and Graves' hyperthyroidism. Scientists amplified the TCR beta CDR3 regions from RNA transcripts. HTBI-primed first-round RT-PCR preceded second-round multiplex PCR. TCRdb reanalysed the multiplex PCR reads using MiXCR and keeps one entry per CDR3 protein. The sample has about 39,000 distinct CDR3 sequences; approximately 50% are singletons. Sequencing was carried out using peripheral blood. All receptors come from an adult woman with stable Graves' hyperthyroidism.

This chain uses TRBV7-6 with TRBJ2-7, with 11 bases aligning to TRBD2. Trimming removed 1 base from V and 5 bases from J; junction bases left unmatched: 7. The CDR3 runs 16 residues. The germline V gene has CDR1 SGHVS and CDR2 FNYEAQ. The CDR3 spells CASSLELAGVYNEQYF. For the CDR3, the DNA is TGTGCCAGCAGCTTAGAACTAGCGGGAGTCTATAACGAGCAGTACTTC.

This clonotype was observed many times. This chain uses TRBV2 with TRBJ1-5; D remains ambiguous. V lost 6 bases and J 4 bases, leaving 13 bases between the germline ends. This CDR3 comprises 14 residues. CDR1 is SNHLY and CDR2 is FYNNEI in the germline V gene. The CDR3 reads CASSPRWRNQPQHF. CDR3 sequence (DNA): TGTGCCAGCAGCCCAAGGTGGAGGAATCAGCCCCAGCATTTT.

In its sample, this clonotype ranks as medium-sized. The chain uses TRBV29-1 and TRBJ1-2, with 8 nucleotides matching TRBD1. V shed 6 bases, J shed 5 bases, and the junction held 11 bases outside the gene matches. The CDR3 contains 14 residues. In germline, CDR1 is SQVTM, CDR2 ANQGSEA. Written as DNA, the CDR3 is TGCAGCGTAACAAGGGGCAGGGGGCAGTATGGCTACACCTTC. Protein: CSVTRGRGQYGYTF. Filled out from reference TRBV29-1 and TRBJ1-2, the complete variable domain reads SAVISQKPSRDICQRGTSLTIQCQVDSQVTMMFWYRQQPGQSLTLIATANQGSEATYESGFVIDKFPISRPNLTFSTLTVSNMSPEDSSIYLCSVTRGRGQYGYTFGSGTRLTVV.

The chain uses TRBV7-2 and TRBJ2-2; perhaps TRBD1 as D (5 bases). This CDR3 contains 15 residues. With 5 bases removed from V and 0 bases from J, the gap between germline ends came to 10 bases. Germline loops: CDR1 SGHTA, CDR2 FQGNSA. The CDR3 nucleotides read TGTGCCAGCAGCGTGGACACGCCGAACACCGGGGAGCTGTTTTTT. Translating gives CASSVDTPNTGELFF.

This clonotype was found many times. The rearrangement joins TRBV30 to TRBJ1-2, with TRBD1 matching over 7 bases. The CDR3 contains 12 residues. V shed 0 bases, J shed 6 bases, and the junction held 1 base outside the gene matches. From germline, CDR1 is GTSNPN and CDR2 SVGIG (reference sequence). The CDR3 coding sequence is TGTGCCTGGAGTGTTACAGGGGATGGCTACACCTTC. The encoded protein is CAWSVTGDGYTF. Complete variable domain (other parts from reference TRBV30 and TRBJ1-2): SQTIHQWPATLVQPVGSPLSLECTVEGTSNPNLYWYRQAAGRGLQLLFYSVGIGQISSEVPQNLSASRPQDRQFILSSKKLLLSDSGFYLCAWSVTGDGYTFGSGTRLTVV.

This clonotype was observed a single time. The CDR3 sequence: CASSLPTSGGQETQYF. The CDR3 coding sequence is TGTGCCAGCAGCTTGCCGACTAGCGGGGGCCAAGAGACCCAGTACTTC. This chain joins TRBV5-6 and TRBJ2-5; TRBD2 agrees at 12 bases. J was trimmed by 1 base and V by 1 base; bases with no gene match: 2. The germline V gene has CDR1 SGHDT and CDR2 YYEEEE. This CDR3 has 16 residues.

With respect to this clonotype: The limits of the CDR3 on the DNA are not certain, so only TCRdb's listed CDR3 is given. This chain connects TRBV7-2 to TRBJ1-2. The CDR3 spans 19 residues, counting both ends. In germline, CDR1 is SGHTA, CDR2 FQGNSA. CDR3 sequence reads: CASSLGSSGTQYFGHGYTF.

This clonotype was counted only a few times. The chain uses TRBV7-9 and TRBJ1-4; a weak D match, TRBD1 (6 bases). This CDR3 has 14 amino acids. Trimming cost V 8 bases and J 8 bases, with 18 bases left between them. The germline CDR1 and CDR2 sequences are SEHNR and FQNEAQ (reference sequence). The CDR3, as DNA: TGTGCCAGCGCCGAGGGGGAAACGGGGGAAAAACTGTTTTTT. Translated, it gives CASAEGETGEKLFF.